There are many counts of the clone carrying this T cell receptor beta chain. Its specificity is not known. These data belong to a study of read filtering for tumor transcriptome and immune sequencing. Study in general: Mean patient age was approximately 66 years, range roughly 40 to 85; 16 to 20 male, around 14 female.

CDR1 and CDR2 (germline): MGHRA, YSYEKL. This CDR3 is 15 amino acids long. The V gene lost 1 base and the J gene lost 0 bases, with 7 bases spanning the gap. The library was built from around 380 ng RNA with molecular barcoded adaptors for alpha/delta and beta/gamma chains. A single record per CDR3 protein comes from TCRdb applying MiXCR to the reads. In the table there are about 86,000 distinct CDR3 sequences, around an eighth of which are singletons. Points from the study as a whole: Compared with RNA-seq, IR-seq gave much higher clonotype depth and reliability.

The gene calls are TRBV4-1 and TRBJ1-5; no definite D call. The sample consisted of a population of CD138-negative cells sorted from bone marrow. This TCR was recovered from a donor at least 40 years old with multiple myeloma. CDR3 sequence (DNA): TGCGCCAGCAGCCAAGGGGAATATAGCAATCAGCCCCAGCATTTT. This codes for CASSQGEYSNQPQHF.